The next 10 T cell receptor beta chains were all read from a single sample in a study of blood T cell repertoires in COVID-19. TCRdb's table, derived via immunoSEQ multiplex PCR, lists solely in-frame clones and lacks some. This sample has 250,000 to 300,000 clones; approximately 85% occur once, and the top ten carry 1.5% to 2%. The material sequenced was PBMCs or T cells enriched from blood (not recorded which). These receptors were obtained from a woman in her forties or fifties who had recovered from COVID-19.

The chain combines TRBV3-1 (or the pseudogene TRBV3-2) with TRBJ2-7; TRBD1 agrees at 9 bases. CDR1 is LGHDT and CDR2 is YNNKEL in the germline V gene (reference sequence). This CDR3 is built from 16 residues. Trimming removed 4 bases from V and 4 bases from J; junction bases left unmatched: 11. CDR3 DNA sequence: TGTGCCAGCAGCCCCCACTCGCGGACAGGGGTATACGAGCAGTACTTC. As protein: CASSPHSRTGVYEQYF.

V and J are TRBV3-1 (or the pseudogene TRBV3-2) and TRBJ2-3; 8 positions match TRBD2. The CDR3 is made up of 15 amino acids. CDR1 is LGHDT and CDR2 is YNNKEL in the germline V gene (reference sequence). V shed 6 bases, J shed 6 bases, and the junction held 11 bases outside the gene matches. The CDR3 spells CASSRTSLMGDTQYF. As DNA, the CDR3 is TGTGCCAGCAGTCGGACTAGCCTGATGGGGGATACGCAGTATTTT.

J is TRBJ2-1 and V is TRBV7-8; D may be TRBD2 (5 bases). From germline, CDR1 is SGHVS and CDR2 FQNEAQ. Between the trimmed V and J ends, which lost 2 bases and 2 bases, there was a span of 10 bases. This CDR3 is built from 15 residues. For the CDR3, the DNA is TGTGCCAGCAGCTTAACCAGCGGCACCTACAATGAGCAGTTCTTC. It specifies CASSLTSGTYNEQFF.

The CDR3 loop is CASSSQREAQREDIQYF. CDR3 bases: TGCGCCAGCAGCAGCCAGCGGGAGGCCCAAAGAGAGGACATTCAGTACTTC. The rearrangement uses TRBV4-1 and TRBJ2-4, with TRBD2 matching over 9 bases. The trim removed 5 bases at V and 8 bases at J, leaving 16 bases unmatched. Germline V gives CDR1 MGHRA, CDR2 YSYEKL. The CDR3 contains 17 residues.

This clone was detected a few times. The chain is built from TRBV18 and TRBJ2-1; unclear D gene. Germline CDR1 and CDR2: KGHSH and LQKENI. With 1 base removed from V and 6 bases from J, the gap between germline ends came to 13 bases. This CDR3 region has 15 residues. CDR3 nucleotide sequence: TGTGCCAGCTCACCACAACGCGCTAACCCCAATGAGCAGTTCTTC. Protein product: CASSPQRANPNEQFF. The full variable domain, its missing parts supplied by reference TRBV18 and TRBJ2-1, is NAGVMQNPRHLVRRRGQEARLRCSPMKGHSHVYWYRQLPEEGLKFMVYLQKENIIDESGMPKERFSAEFPKEGPSILRIQQVVRGDSAAYFCASSPQRANPNEQFFGPGTRLTVL.

The chain has TRBV7-9 and TRBJ2-7; D is unclear. Trimming left V 5 bases short and J 2 bases short, with 13 bases between. This CDR3 contains 14 residues. Per germline, CDR1 SEHNR and CDR2 FQNEAQ (reference sequence). The CDR3 coding sequence is TGTGCCAGCAGCCCAAATAGAGGTACCTACGAGCAGTACTTC. Protein sequence: CASSPNRGTYEQYF.

This chain connects TRBV6-5 to TRBJ1-1, with D maybe TRBD1 (5 bases). Per germline, CDR1 MNHEY and CDR2 SVGAGI. The CDR3 consists of 14 residues. Trimming removed 2 bases from V and 5 bases from J, with 12 bases in between. CDR3 in DNA: TGTGCCAGCAGTTACGGGGCAGGGTGGACTGAAGCTTTCTTT. This codes for CASSYGAGWTEAFF.

This clone has a single count. V usage is TRBV12-1 and J usage is TRBJ1-2. TRBV12-1 is a pseudogene segment. There are 14 residues in the CDR3. As DNA, the CDR3 is TGTGCCAACCTCGGACGGAGGCTTAACTATGGCTACACCTTC. Translating it yields CANLGRRLNYGYTF.

This chain connects TRBV28 to TRBJ1-5; perhaps TRBD1 as D (6 bases). V was trimmed by 6 bases and J by 8 bases, leaving 20 bases between them. Germline assignment: CDR1 MDHEN and CDR2 SYDVKM. This CDR3 has 15 amino acids. The CDR3 loop reads CASRRDRYATEPQHF. CDR3 bases: TGTGCCAGCAGAAGAGACAGGTACGCTACGGAGCCCCAGCATTTT.

The chain joins TRBV27 to TRBJ2-1; 10 bases fit TRBD2. J was trimmed by 5 bases and V by 2 bases; bases with no gene match: 9. The CDR3 totals 17 residues. Per the germline V gene, CDR1 is MNHEY and CDR2 is SMNVEV (reference sequence). In DNA, the CDR3 is TGTGCCAGCAGTTTAAGAAGGGGGACTAGCGAAAACAATGAGCAGTTCTTC. Protein sequence: CASSLRRGTSENNEQFF.